This T cell receptor beta chain was recorded in a study of read filtering for tumor transcriptome and immune sequencing. In the study overall: By R-ISS, stages I, II and III held about 8, 17 and 7 patients. Notes on the study in general: RNA-seq captured clonotypes less deeply and reliably than IR-seq. Roughly 79% of IR-seq clonotypes had one read, totaling about 3.5% of reads; RNA-seq: roughly 76% and 46%.

This clonotype is medium-sized (0.01 to 0.1%) by share. Its antigen remains unknown. Molecular barcoded adaptors covering alpha/delta and beta/gamma chains were used on roughly 370 ng RNA. TCRdb re-derived calls from the reads in MiXCR, one entry per CDR3 protein. The sample holds under 35,000 distinct CDR3 sequences, approximately 18% seen once. This CDR3 has 15 amino acids. V was cut by 4 bases and J by 2 bases, with 14 bases left in between. Bone marrow was sampled from every patient at the time of active disease. V gene TRBV12-3 or TRBV12-4 combines with J gene TRBJ2-5; no reliable D call. The sequence derives from a donor aged 40 or over with multiple myeloma. The source material was a population of CD138-negative cells sorted from bone marrow. CDR3 sequence: CASSSLTVTQETQYF. In nucleotides, the CDR3 is TGTGCCAGCAGTTCCTTGACGGTGACTCAAGAGACCCAGTACTTC.